One T cell receptor beta chain is described in this entry. Its specificity is not known. The data stem from a study of cytomegalovirus exposure and HLA in healthy donors. Study conclusions and caveats: Some V segments, including TRBV6-2 and TRBV6-3, were excluded as indistinguishable.

Germline CDR1 is SEHNR and CDR2 is FQNEAQ (reference sequence). The length of the CDR3 is 13 residues. V shed 0 bases and J shed 3 bases, with 6 bases lying between them. With 60 Vbeta and 13 Jbeta primers, the PCR was carried out. Assay used: immunoSEQ multiplex PCR; TCRdb lists only in-frame clones, some missing. The repertoire holds some 96,000 clones, around 73% seen once, with 0.6% to 0.95% in the top ten. The J gene is TRBJ2-7, the V gene TRBV7-9, with D hard to call. The source material was PBMCs. This TCR came from a woman between 55 and 75 years old in good health and CMV-seronegative. Here the CDR3 reads CASSLAGNYEQYF. The CDR3 DNA sequence: TGTGCCAGCAGCTTAGCTGGCAACTACGAGCAGTACTTC. Drawing the rest from reference TRBV7-9 and TRBJ2-7, the complete variable domain is DTGVSQNPRHKITKRGQNVTFRCDPISEHNRLYWYRQTLGQGPEFLTYFQNEAQLEKSRLLSDRFSAERPKGSFSTLEIQRTEQGDSAMYLCASSLAGNYEQYFGPGTRLTVT.